The clone carrying this T cell receptor beta chain was seen repeatedly, ten times or more. The antigen remains unidentified. Using RNA transcripts as the source, TCR beta CDR3 regions were amplified. Researchers ran a first-round RT-PCR on the TCR CDR3 using the HTBI primer set. TCRdb reprocessed the multiplex PCR reads via MiXCR and lists one record per CDR3 protein. The sample has 650,000 to 850,000 distinct CDR3 sequences; around 20% are singletons. These data belong to a study of T cells in Graves' hyperthyroidism and ophthalmopathy. The study's findings and limits: Separating ophthalmopathy from stable hyperthyroidism was achieved by a 13 V-J model. Blood also contained most expanded thyroid clonotypes above 0.001.

This CDR3 spans 16 amino acids. Germline loops: CDR1 SGHRS, CDR2 YFSETQ. Deletions cut 6 bases from V and 6 bases from J, with 24 bases between. The chain uses TRBV5-1 and TRBJ1-2; maybe TRBD1 (6 bases). Sequenced material: blood. The TCR was taken from a woman in her 50s with Graves' hyperthyroidism that later progressed to Graves' ophthalmopathy. The CDR3 sequence is CASTASGADLADGYTF. The CDR3 region has the DNA TGCGCCAGCACCGCCTCAGGGGCCGATCTCGCTGATGGCTACACCTTC.